This is a list of T cell receptor beta chains from one sample in a study of siplizumab effects on memory and regulatory T cells. Profiled with immunoSEQ multiplex PCR; TCRdb holds only in-frame clones, not every one. The sample contains over 55,000 clones, approximately 87% of which appear only once. Material for sequencing was memory CD4+ T cells sorted from blood. These receptors originate from a human donor in good health. The CDR3 runs from the conserved cysteine through the conserved F or W. A D gene is named only where the DNA matches it firmly. Clone size, where shown, is once, few, many, or a class for clones that have expanded.

d_gene | j_gene | abundance | v_gene | CDR3aa | CDR3nt
- | TRBJ1-1 | - | TRBV5-1 | CASSLGDFHTEAFF | TGCGCCAGCAGCTTGGGGGACTTTCACACTGAAGCTTTCTTT
- | TRBJ1-3 | - | TRBV7-3 | CASSLTGPQSSGNTIYF | TGTGCCAGCAGCTTAACCGGGCCCCAGAGCTCTGGAAACACCATATATTTT
- | TRBJ1-4 | - | TRBV14 | CASSQRVANEKLFF | TGTGCCAGCAGCCAACGGGTGGCTAATGAAAAACTGTTTTTT
- | TRBJ2-7 | once | TRBV6-6 | CASTKGGLPYEQYF | TGTGCCAGCACCAAAGGAGGGTTACCCTACGAGCAGTACTTC
- | TRBJ2-6 | once | TRBV5-6 | CASSGPSRAGANVLTF | TGTGCCAGCAGCGGACCATCCAGGGCTGGGGCCAACGTCCTGACTTTC
- | TRBJ1-1 | - | TRBV6-5 | CASSAKGTEAFF | TGTGCCAGCAGTGCAAAGGGAACTGAAGCTTTCTTT
- | TRBJ2-5 | - | TRBV19 | CASRGVPGETQYF | TGTGCCAGTAGGGGGGTCCCCGGAGAGACCCAGTACTTC
- | TRBJ2-7 | - | TRBV6-6 | CASSRRVSYEQYF | TGTGCCAGCAGTCGAAGGGTCTCCTACGAGCAGTACTTC
- | TRBJ1-6 | - | TRBV19 | CASSMGSTYNSPLHF | TGTGCCAGTAGTATGGGGAGCACCTATAATTCACCCCTCCACTTT
TRBD2 | TRBJ2-7 | - | TRBV9 | CASSVSSGGEQYF | TGTGCCAGCAGCGTATCTAGCGGGGGCGAGCAGTACTTC
- | TRBJ2-2 | - | TRBV19 | CATGAGRANTGELFF | TGTGCCACCGGGGCAGGGCGGGCGAACACCGGGGAGCTGTTTTTT
TRBD1 | TRBJ2-5 | - | TRBV7-9 | CASSRETGTRETQYF | TGTGCCAGCAGCCGCGAGACAGGGACGAGGGAGACCCAGTACTTC
- | TRBJ2-7 | few | TRBV5-1 | CASSFDTSYEQYF | TGCGCCAGCAGCTTTGACACCTCCTACGAGCAGTACTTC
- | TRBJ1-3 | - | TRBV19 | CASIMAPVRNTIYF | TGTGCCAGTATTATGGCTCCCGTCCGAAACACCATATATTTT
- | TRBJ1-3 | - | TRBV5-1 | CASRDGVNSGNTIYF | TGCGCCAGCAGAGATGGGGTAAACTCTGGAAACACCATATATTTT
TRBD1 | TRBJ1-3 | - | TRBV5-1 | CASSVPGQGLAGNTIYF | TGCGCCAGCAGCGTACCGGGACAGGGGTTGGCTGGAAACACCATATATTTT
- | TRBJ2-5 | - | TRBV28 | CASSLGRGVSQETQYF | TGTGCCAGCAGTTTGGGTCGGGGAGTCAGCCAAGAGACCCAGTACTTC
TRBD1 | TRBJ1-1 | - | TRBV7-9 | CASSPSGRDRGINTEAFF | TGTGCCAGCAGCCCCTCCGGACGGGACAGGGGGATTAACACTGAAGCTTTCTTT
TRBD1 | TRBJ2-1 | few | TRBV7-3 | CASSLIGQGLDEQFF | TGTGCCAGCAGCTTAATAGGACAGGGGTTGGATGAGCAGTTCTTC
- | TRBJ2-4 | - | TRBV6-1 | CASSEPGGKNIQYF | TGTGCCAGCAGTGAACCCGGTGGCAAAAACATTCAGTACTTC
- | TRBJ1-5 | - | TRBV2 | CASSNRDLQPQHF | TGTGCCAGCAGCAACAGGGATTTACAGCCCCAGCATTTT
TRBD2 | TRBJ2-7 | once | TRBV7-2 | CASSENGGAVYEQYF | TGTGCCAGCAGCGAAAACGGGGGGGCGGTCTACGAGCAGTACTTC
- | TRBJ1-5 | - | TRBV21-1 | CASSGDRGSNQPQHF | TGTGCCAGCAGCGGGGACAGGGGAAGCAATCAGCCCCAGCATTTT
TRBD1 | TRBJ1-2 | - | TRBV11-2 | CASSFFSLRDRGGGYTF | TGTGCCAGCAGCTTCTTCTCCCTTAGAGACAGGGGAGGTGGCTACACCTTC
- | TRBJ1-5 | - | TRBV6-1 | CAGGEDQPQHF | TGTGCCGGAGGCGAGGATCAGCCCCAGCATTTT
TRBD1 | TRBJ1-2 | - | TRBV19 | CASSSGQASNYGYTF | TGTGCCAGTTCTTCAGGACAGGCCTCTAACTATGGCTACACCTTC
TRBD2 | TRBJ2-2 | once | TRBV7-9 | CASSLGLAGGERELFF | TGTGCCAGCAGCTTAGGACTAGCGGGAGGCGAGCGGGAGCTGTTTTTT
- | TRBJ1-5 | - | TRBV19 | CASNRAGQPQHF | TGTGCCAGCAACAGGGCCGGGCAGCCCCAGCATTTT
- | TRBJ2-7 | - | TRBV7-2 | CASSFSRSSYEQYF | TGTGCCAGCAGCTTCAGTAGGAGCTCCTACGAGCAGTACTTC
- | TRBJ1-4 | - | TRBV20-1 | CSAIRGEKLFF | TGCAGTGCTATTAGGGGTGAAAAACTGTTTTTT
TRBD2 | TRBJ2-1 | few | TRBV2 | CASMVAGVNEQFF | TGTGCCAGCATGGTGGCGGGAGTGAATGAGCAGTTCTTC
- | TRBJ2-1 | - | TRBV25-1 | CAGSESGRNYNEQFF | TGTGCCGGCAGTGAATCCGGCCGGAACTACAATGAGCAGTTCTTC
TRBD1 | TRBJ1-5 | - | TRBV5-1 | CASSLGGQDFNQPQHF | TGCGCCAGCAGCTTGGGAGGACAGGACTTCAATCAGCCCCAGCATTTT
- | TRBJ2-7 | - | TRBV11-1 | CASSLASGPSAEQYF | TGTGCCAGCAGCTTAGCTTCAGGTCCTTCGGCCGAGCAGTACTTC
- | TRBJ1-4 | - | TRBV5-1 | CASSLNGGITNEKLFF | TGCGCCAGCAGCTTGAATGGGGGCATTACTAATGAAAAACTGTTTTTT
TRBD1 | TRBJ1-1 | few | TRBV7-8 | CASSLASTGGIEAFF | TGTGCCAGCAGCTTAGCTTCGACAGGGGGTATTGAAGCTTTCTTT
- | TRBJ2-1 | - | TRBV5-1 | CASSLAGTIYNEQFF | TGCGCCAGCAGCTTGGCCGGGACGATTTACAATGAGCAGTTCTTC
TRBD1 | TRBJ1-5 | - | TRBV18 | CASSRPGTGGLNQPQHF | TGTGCCAGCTCAAGGCCCGGGACAGGGGGCCTGAATCAGCCCCAGCATTTT
TRBD1 | TRBJ2-5 | - | TRBV18 | CASSPGTGPETQYF | TGTGCCAGCTCACCCGGGACAGGGCCAGAGACCCAGTACTTC
- | TRBJ2-1 | - | TRBV4-1 | CASSLPRLVRSYNEQFF | TGCGCCAGCAGCCTCCCACGACTAGTTCGCTCCTACAATGAGCAGTTCTTC